Presented here are 28 T cell receptor beta chains from one specimen sequenced in a study of long-term antiretroviral therapy in people with HIV. Running of the v3.0 immunoSEQ assay took place at survey level. Data came from immunoSEQ multiplex PCR; TCRdb stores just in-frame clones and leaves some out. In the table there are 30,000 to 40,000 clones, over 65% of which are singletons. The sample in question was unsorted PBMCs, obtained 2 years after starting antiretroviral therapy. All receptors derive from a woman between 50 and 59 years old with HIV.

The chain employs TRBV6-4 and TRBJ2-3; D not certain. The V end lost 2 bases, the J end lost 4 bases, and 10 bases lay between the germline ends. The germline V gene has CDR1 MRHNA and CDR2 SNTAGT. The CDR3 is 14 residues long. The DNA for the CDR3 is TGTGCCAGCAGTGACAGCCCTGGTCCAGATACGCAGTATTTT. As protein: CASSDSPGPDTQYF.

V is TRBV5-4 and J is TRBJ2-5; 7 nucleotides align to TRBD1. Germline loops: CDR1 SGHNT, CDR2 YYREEE (reference sequence). This CDR3 region has 15 residues. Trimming at V came to 4 bases and at J to 2 bases, leaving 8 bases not matched to a gene. The CDR3 region has the DNA TGTGCCAGCAGCGGGACAGTAGGCTTACAAGAGACCCAGTACTTC. Translated: CASSGTVGLQETQYF.

The chain combines TRBV19 with TRBJ2-6, with D tentatively TRBD2 (5 bases). Germline V CDR1 and CDR2: LNHDA, SQIVND (reference sequence). The CDR3 sequence is 16 residues long. Trimming removed 7 bases at V and 3 bases at J, with 16 bases between. The CDR3 DNA is TGTGCCAGTACCCTTCAAACGGGAAGTGGGGCCAACGTCCTGACTTTC. Translating it yields CASTLQTGSGANVLTF.

The chain employs TRBV5-1 and TRBJ1-6; D is ambiguous. Germline CDR1 is SGHRS and CDR2 is YFSETQ. This CDR3 spans 13 amino acids. Trimming pared 5 bases from V and 14 bases from J, leaving 17 bases between. In DNA form, the CDR3 reads TGCGCCAGCAGAGGCCCCTCTGGTTCTTCCCTCCACTTT. This encodes CASRGPSGSSLHF.

This chain uses TRBV2 with TRBJ2-7, with D unresolved. Germline assignment: CDR1 SNHLY and CDR2 FYNNEI. This CDR3 has 13 residues. V was clipped by 1 base and J by 1 base, with 5 bases between them. The CDR3 protein is CASSEGTSYEQYV. Here the CDR3 DNA reads TGTGCCAGCAGTGAAGGAACTTCCTACGAGCAGTACGTC.

This clone was seen more than once but under ten times. The V gene is TRBV4-2, the J gene TRBJ1-3; unclear D gene. CDR1 LGHNA and CDR2 YNFKEQ come from the germline V gene. V was shortened by 1 base and J by 4 bases, with 14 bases between the two germline ends. This CDR3 has 16 residues. The CDR3 nucleotides are TGTGCCAGCAGCCAAGTTCGCGGGTCCGGGGGAAACACCATATATTTT. As protein: CASSQVRGSGGNTIYF.

In its sample, this clone was seen once. The V and J genes are TRBV7-8 and TRBJ2-5; D is possibly TRBD2 (5 bases). Trimming took off 2 bases at V and 2 bases at J, with 9 bases between the two ends. This CDR3 contains 14 residues. Germline V gives CDR1 SGHVS, CDR2 FQNEAQ. CDR3 nucleotide sequence: TGTGCCAGCAGCTTAAAGCGGACGCAAGAGACCCAGTACTTC. Protein product: CASSLKRTQETQYF.

The chain has TRBV6-5 and TRBJ1-2, with 9 nucleotides matching TRBD1. Germline V CDR1 and CDR2: MNHEY, SVGAGI. This CDR3 comprises 15 residues. J gave up 2 bases and V 6 bases, and 7 bases lay outside the gene matches. The DNA for the CDR3 is TGTGCCAGCAGACCGCCGGGACAGGGAAACTATGGCTACACCTTC. It yields the protein CASRPPGQGNYGYTF.

This chain joins TRBV4-2 and TRBJ2-1; D remains ambiguous. V was pared by 2 bases and J by 4 bases, with 12 bases between. The CDR3 totals 15 residues. Looked up from germline, CDR1 is LGHNA and CDR2 is YNFKEQ. CDR3 residues: CASSQFAVEYNEQFF. The CDR3 region has the DNA TGTGCCAGCAGCCAATTCGCCGTGGAGTACAATGAGCAGTTCTTC.

The chain employs TRBV7-3 and TRBJ2-2; no clear D gene. This CDR3 is built from 12 residues. V shed 5 bases and J shed 5 bases, with 6 bases lying between them. Germline V CDR1 and CDR2: SGHTA, FQGTGA. The CDR3 region has the DNA TGTGCCAGCAGCAGGTTGACCGGGGAGCTGTTTTTT. It translates to CASSRLTGELFF.

J is TRBJ1-4 and V is TRBV6-1; perhaps TRBD1 as D (5 bases). Germline-derived CDR1 and CDR2 are MNHNS and SASEGT. Between the trimmed V and J ends, which lost 3 bases and 6 bases, there was a span of 14 bases. The CDR3 spans 15 residues. CDR3 in amino acids: CASSDPTRDHEKLFF. The CDR3 region has the DNA TGTGCCAGCAGTGATCCGACCCGGGACCATGAAAAACTGTTTTTT.

The chain couples TRBV14 to TRBJ1-4, with no clear D. With 3 bases removed from V and 10 bases from J, the gap between germline ends came to 6 bases. CDR3 length equals 11 residues. The V gene's germline CDR1 is SGHDN and CDR2 FVKESK. The CDR3 sequence: CASSQKGKLFF. The CDR3 DNA reads TGTGCCAGCAGCCAGAAGGGAAAACTGTTTTTT.

A single count supports this clone. J is TRBJ2-1 and V is TRBV6-1, with D uncertain. Germline-derived CDR1 and CDR2 are MNHNS and SASEGT. V was shortened by 6 bases and J by 12 bases, with 18 bases between the two germline ends. This CDR3 is 13 amino acids long. CDR3: CASRLDLGLGQFF. In DNA, the CDR3 is TGTGCCAGCAGGCTAGACCTTGGTCTGGGGCAGTTCTTC.

The chain has TRBV10-3 and TRBJ2-5; 8 positions agree with TRBD1. J was trimmed by 0 bases and V by 3 bases; bases with no gene match: 6. Per germline, CDR1 ENHRY and CDR2 SYGVKD. CDR3 size: 16 residues. CDR3 in DNA: TGTGCCATCAGTGATAGGACAGGGCCCTACCAAGAGACCCAGTACTTC. As protein: CAISDRTGPYQETQYF.

The CDR3 region is CASSLGWVGESDTGEKLFF. The CDR3 DNA sequence: TGTGCCAGCAGCTTAGGTTGGGTGGGCGAGTCAGACACCGGTGAAAAACTGTTTTTT. The V gene is TRBV7-9, the J gene TRBJ1-4; D gene ambiguous. This CDR3 contains 19 residues. The germline CDR1 and CDR2 sequences are SEHNR and FQNEAQ (reference sequence). Trimming left V 1 base short and J 7 bases short, with 25 bases between. The entire variable domain, with the rest obtained from reference TRBV7-9 and TRBJ1-4, is as follows: DTGVSQNPRHKITKRGQNVTFRCDPISEHNRLYWYRQTLGQGPEFLTYFQNEAQLEKSRLLSDRFSAERPKGSFSTLEIQRTEQGDSAMYLCASSLGWVGESDTGEKLFFGSGTQLSVL.

The rearrangement links TRBV11-2 to TRBJ2-4, with D possibly being TRBD1 (6 bases). Germline CDR1 SGHAT, CDR2 FQNNGV. The CDR3 has 16 amino acids. V lost 1 base to trimming and J lost 0 bases, with 10 bases between them. CDR3 loop: CASSLGQVIAKNIQYF. The DNA for the CDR3 is TGTGCCAGCAGCTTAGGACAGGTGATAGCCAAAAACATTCAGTACTTC.

The chain is built from TRBV5-1 and TRBJ1-5, with 9 nucleotides matching TRBD1. The CDR3 is 18 residues long. J lost 4 bases, V lost 3 bases, and 14 bases had no gene match. Germline V gene sequence: CDR1 SGHRS, CDR2 YFSETQ. The CDR3 nucleotides read TGCGCCAGCAGCTGCCAAACCGGGACAGGGCTGAGAAATCAGCCCCAGCATTTT. Encoded protein: CASSCQTGTGLRNQPQHF.

V is TRBV10-2 and J is TRBJ1-1; 7 bases are a match to TRBD1. V trimming: 2 bases; J trimming: 8 bases; junction bases outside the gene matches: 8. The CDR3 runs to 14 residues. CDR1 and CDR2 (germline): WSHSY, SAAADI. The CDR3 protein is CASSEVSGGREAFF. The CDR3 nucleotides read TGCGCCAGCAGTGAGGTGTCAGGGGGGAGGGAAGCTTTCTTT.

The chain couples TRBV7-2 to TRBJ2-3; D may be TRBD1 (6 bases). The CDR3 has 17 amino acids. The germline V gene has CDR1 SGHTA and CDR2 FQGNSA. V was shortened by 3 bases and J by 2 bases, with 18 bases between the two germline ends. CDR3 loop: CASSFPGQPQSTDTQYF. In nucleotides, the CDR3 is TGTGCCAGCAGCTTCCCAGGACAGCCTCAGTCCACAGATACGCAGTATTTT.

The chain links TRBV29-1 to TRBJ1-3; possibly TRBD1 for D (5 bases). The V end lost 6 bases, the J end lost 2 bases, and 14 bases lay between the germline ends. The CDR3 spans 14 residues. Germline V lookup: CDR1 SQVTM, CDR2 ANQGSEA. This CDR3 reads CSVGQGLTGNTIYF. The CDR3 region has the DNA TGCAGCGTGGGGCAGGGACTTACTGGAAACACCATATATTTT.

The chain joins TRBV7-8 to TRBJ2-1; D unclear. V shed 6 bases and J shed 7 bases, with 13 bases lying between them. The germline gives CDR1 SGHVS, CDR2 FQNEAQ. This CDR3 region has 13 residues. CDR3 sequence (DNA): TGTGCCAGCAGGAGGCCCGGCGTAAATGAGCAGTTCTTC. It encodes CASRRPGVNEQFF.

The sample holds a few counts of this clone. The V and J genes are TRBV2 and TRBJ2-7, with 7 bases that match TRBD1. Unmatched junction bases numbered 2, after V lost 6 bases and J lost 0 bases. The CDR3 length is 13 residues. Germline CDR1 SNHLY, CDR2 FYNNEI. CDR3 in DNA: TGTGCCAGCAGGGGGGACAGCTCCTACGAGCAGTACGTC. It codes for CASRGDSSYEQYV.

The V and J genes are TRBV5-1 and TRBJ2-4; D may be TRBD1 (6 bases). V dropped 5 bases and J dropped 1 base, with 10 bases sitting between them. The CDR3 contains 14 residues. The germline gives CDR1 SGHRS, CDR2 YFSETQ. This CDR3 reads CASRQQGAKNIQYF. CDR3 DNA: TGCGCCAGCAGACAACAGGGTGCCAAAAACATTCAGTACTTC.

The chain carries TRBV19 and TRBJ2-4; D is uncertain. Germline V gene lookup returns CDR1 LNHDA and CDR2 SQIVND (reference sequence). This CDR3 is 16 amino acids long. V was cut by 3 bases and J by 1 base, with 13 bases left in between. CDR3 nucleotides: TGTGCCAGTAGTATTTCGGTCCTGGTTGCCAAAAACATTCAGTACTTC. This translates into CASSISVLVAKNIQYF.

This clone is a singleton in its sample. The chain employs TRBV2 and TRBJ2-2; 7 bases map to TRBD1. CDR3 size: 14 residues. CDR1 is SNHLY and CDR2 is FYNNEI in the germline V gene. The V segment lost 8 bases and the J segment 5 bases; nucleotides outside the gene matches: 8. The CDR3: CASQEQGHTGELFF. The CDR3 DNA reads TGTGCCAGCCAGGAACAGGGGCATACCGGGGAGCTGTTTTTT.

This rearrangement joins TRBV7-3 to TRBJ2-2; perhaps TRBD1 as D (6 bases). Germline V gene data show CDR1 as SGHTA and CDR2 as FQGTGA. The CDR3 is 13 amino acids. V was trimmed by 6 bases and J by 4 bases, leaving 9 bases between them. The CDR3 bases are TGTGCCAGCAGTTTACAGGGCACCGGGGAGCTGTTTTTT. Translating it yields CASSLQGTGELFF.

V and J are TRBV5-1 and TRBJ2-1, with 7 positions matching TRBD2. The length of the CDR3 is 15 residues. Germline-derived CDR1 and CDR2 are SGHRS and YFSETQ. With V trimmed by 2 bases and J by 7 bases, 9 bases remained unmatched. Written as DNA, the CDR3 is TGCGCCAGCAGCTTTCTAGCGGCCGTCGAGAATGAGCAGTTCTTC. This codes for CASSFLAAVENEQFF.

The chain combines TRBV13 with TRBJ1-3, with 8 nucleotides matching TRBD1. Germline V CDR1 and CDR2: PRHDT, FYEKMQ (reference sequence). With 4 bases clipped from V and 2 bases from J, the junction kept 1 base outside the gene matches. The CDR3 sequence is 14 residues long. The CDR3 sequence: CASSSTGAGNTIYF. CDR3 nucleotide sequence: TGTGCCAGCAGCTCGACAGGGGCTGGAAACACCATATATTTT.